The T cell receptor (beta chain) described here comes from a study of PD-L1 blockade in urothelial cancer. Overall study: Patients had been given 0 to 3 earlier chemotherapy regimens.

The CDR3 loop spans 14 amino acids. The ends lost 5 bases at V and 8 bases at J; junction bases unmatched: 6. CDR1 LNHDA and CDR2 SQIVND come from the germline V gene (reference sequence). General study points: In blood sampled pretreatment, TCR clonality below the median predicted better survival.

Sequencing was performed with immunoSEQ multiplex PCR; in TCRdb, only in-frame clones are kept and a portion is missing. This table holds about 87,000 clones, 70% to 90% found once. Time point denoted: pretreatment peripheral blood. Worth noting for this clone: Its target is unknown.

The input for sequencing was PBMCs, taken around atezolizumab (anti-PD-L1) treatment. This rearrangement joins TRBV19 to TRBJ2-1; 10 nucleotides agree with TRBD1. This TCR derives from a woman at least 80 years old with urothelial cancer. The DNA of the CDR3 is TGTGCCAGTAGTCACCGGGACAGGGGCGATGAGCAGTTCTTC. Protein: CASSHRDRGDEQFF.